This T cell receptor beta chain stems from a study of CD8+ T cells in alopecia areata. cDNA prepared by RNA extraction and subsequent reverse transcription served as the template for sequencing. Measured with immunoSEQ multiplex PCR; TCRdb has only the in-frame clones, and not every one. The sample holds fewer than 150,000 clones, approximately 58% seen once. Overall study findings and caveats: Lesional tissue from the scalp (especially in alopecia totalis/universalis) showed higher clonality than normal scalp. Normal skin contains resident alphabeta T cells, and these are also sequenced in scalp samples. Clarity of TCR sharing across patients fell short of that in mice, possibly HLA-related.

About this clone itself: The antigen is not known.

The CDR3 covers 17 residues. Germline lookup yields CDR1 SNHLY and CDR2 FYNNEI. The J segment lost 0 bases and the V segment lost 0 bases, leaving 4 bases of the junction unmatched. This TCR came from a human donor in good health. Sequencing was performed on CD4+ T cells sorted from blood. The genes are TRBV2 and TRBJ2-5; 10 bases fit TRBD2. CDR3 in amino acids: CASSEARLAGDQETQYF. The CDR3 nucleotides are TGTGCCAGCAGTGAAGCGAGGCTAGCGGGGGACCAAGAGACCCAGTACTTC.